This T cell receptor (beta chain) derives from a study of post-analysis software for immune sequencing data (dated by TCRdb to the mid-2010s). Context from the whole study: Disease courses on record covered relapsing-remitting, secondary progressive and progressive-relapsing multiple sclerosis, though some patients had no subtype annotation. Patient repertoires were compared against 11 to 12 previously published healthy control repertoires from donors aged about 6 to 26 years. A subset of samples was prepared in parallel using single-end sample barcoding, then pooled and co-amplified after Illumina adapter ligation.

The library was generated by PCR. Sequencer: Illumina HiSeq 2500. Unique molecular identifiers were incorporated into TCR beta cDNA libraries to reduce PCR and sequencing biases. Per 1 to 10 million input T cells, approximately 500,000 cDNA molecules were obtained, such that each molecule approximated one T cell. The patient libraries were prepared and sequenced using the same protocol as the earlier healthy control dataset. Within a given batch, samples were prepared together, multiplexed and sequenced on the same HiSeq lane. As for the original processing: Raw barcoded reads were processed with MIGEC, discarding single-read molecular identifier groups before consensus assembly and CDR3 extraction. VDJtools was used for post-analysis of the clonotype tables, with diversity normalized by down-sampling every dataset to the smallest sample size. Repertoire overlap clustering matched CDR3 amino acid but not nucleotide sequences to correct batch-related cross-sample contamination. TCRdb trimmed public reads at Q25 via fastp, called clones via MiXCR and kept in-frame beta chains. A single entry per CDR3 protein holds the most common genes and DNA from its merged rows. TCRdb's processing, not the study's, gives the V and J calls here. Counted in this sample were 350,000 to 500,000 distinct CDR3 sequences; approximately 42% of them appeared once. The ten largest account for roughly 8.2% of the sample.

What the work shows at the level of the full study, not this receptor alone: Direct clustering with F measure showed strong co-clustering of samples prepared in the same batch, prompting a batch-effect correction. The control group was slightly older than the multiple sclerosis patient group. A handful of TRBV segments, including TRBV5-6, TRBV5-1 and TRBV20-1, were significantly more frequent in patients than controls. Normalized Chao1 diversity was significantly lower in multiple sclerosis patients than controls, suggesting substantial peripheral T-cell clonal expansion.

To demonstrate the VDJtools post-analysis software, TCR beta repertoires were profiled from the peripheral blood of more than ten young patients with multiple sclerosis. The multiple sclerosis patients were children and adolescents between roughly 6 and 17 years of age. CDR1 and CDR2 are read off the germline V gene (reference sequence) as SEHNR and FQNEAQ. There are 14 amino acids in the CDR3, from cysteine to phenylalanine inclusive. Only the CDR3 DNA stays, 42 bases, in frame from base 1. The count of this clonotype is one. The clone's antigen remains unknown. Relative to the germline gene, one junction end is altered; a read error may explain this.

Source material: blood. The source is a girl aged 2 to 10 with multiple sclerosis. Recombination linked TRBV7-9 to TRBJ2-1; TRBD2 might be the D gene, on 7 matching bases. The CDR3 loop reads CTSSLGGDYNEQFF. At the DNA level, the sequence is TGTACCAGCAGCTTAGGGGGGGACTACAATGAGCAGTTCTTC.